This passage covers 8 T cell receptor beta chains from one sample sequenced in a study of blood T cell repertoires in COVID-19. The table came from immunoSEQ multiplex PCR; TCRdb's copy has only in-frame clones and leaves some out. The table has around 290,000 clones, around 90% seen once. The specimen was PBMCs or T cells enriched from blood (not recorded which). The receptor source for this set is a woman younger than 45 who had recovered from COVID-19.

V and J are TRBV2 and TRBJ1-2; D might be TRBD1 (6 bases). V was cut by 8 bases and J by 0 bases, with 16 bases left in between. The germline V gene has CDR1 SNHLY and CDR2 FYNNEI. This CDR3 has 15 amino acids. CDR3 amino acids: CASAQGGGANYGYTF. In DNA form, the CDR3 reads TGTGCCAGCGCACAGGGAGGGGGGGCTAACTATGGCTACACCTTC.

V gene TRBV19 combines with J gene TRBJ1-4, with 8 bases matching TRBD1. The CDR3 has 18 residues. V dropped 1 base and J dropped 8; count of bases not matched to a gene: 15. Germline-derived CDR1 and CDR2 are LNHDA and SQIVND (reference sequence). The CDR3 sequence is CASSIAGGSWTHQEKLFF. CDR3 nucleotides: TGTGCCAGTAGTATAGCAGGGGGCTCGTGGACACACCAAGAAAAACTGTTTTTT.

The rearrangement links TRBV18 to TRBJ1-1; the match to TRBD1 covers 7 bases. CDR1 and CDR2 from the germline V gene are KGHSH and LQKENI. J was trimmed by 7 bases and V by 7 bases; bases with no gene match: 9. This CDR3 is 13 amino acids long. CDR3 DNA: TGTGCCAGCTTCCGGGACAGCGAGTTTGAAGCTTTCTTT. Protein product: CASFRDSEFEAFF.

The chain uses TRBV6-5 and TRBJ1-4; D gene ambiguous. Germline V gene lookup returns CDR1 MNHEY and CDR2 SVGAGI. V shed 5 bases and J shed 3 bases, with 10 bases lying between them. This CDR3 is 14 amino acids long. The CDR3 DNA sequence: TGTGCCAGCAGTACCCGACGGGCTAATGAAAAACTGTTTTTT. Translating gives CASSTRRANEKLFF.

The rearrangement uses TRBV9 and TRBJ2-7, with D possibly matching TRBD2 (6 bases). Per the germline V gene, CDR1 is SGDLS and CDR2 is YYNGEE. The CDR3 covers 13 residues. The V end lost 4 bases, the J end lost 6 bases, and 14 bases lay between the germline ends. The CDR3 bases are TGTGCCAGCAGCACGACGGTCGGGGGCGAGCAGTACTTC. Translation gives CASSTTVGGEQYF.

This CDR3 reads CASSLVTSGNTEAFF. CDR3 bases: TGTGCCAGCAGCTTAGTCACCTCGGGGAACACTGAAGCTTTCTTT. The chain is built from TRBV7-9 and TRBJ1-1; no definite D call. Deletions cut 1 base from V and 1 base from J, with 10 bases between. This CDR3 comprises 15 residues. Germline assignment: CDR1 SEHNR and CDR2 FQNEAQ (reference sequence).

The genes are TRBV11-3 and TRBJ2-3, with 13 bases aligning to TRBD2. The germline V gene encodes CDR1 SGHNT and CDR2 YENEEA. After removal of 1 base from V and 10 bases from J, the junction contained 5 bases not matched to a gene. This CDR3 region has 15 residues. The CDR3 is CASSLGPGLAGAQYF. The CDR3 DNA follows: TGTGCCAGCAGCTTAGGCCCTGGACTAGCGGGAGCGCAGTATTTT.

The CDR3 DNA reads as TGTGCCAGCAGCTCGGGACAGGGCGGTTCCTATAATTCACCCCTCCACTTT. Residues: CASSSGQGGSYNSPLHF. The chain is built from TRBV9 and TRBJ1-6, with 9 bases identical to TRBD1. Looked up from germline, CDR1 is SGDLS and CDR2 is YYNGEE. The trim removed 4 bases at V and 1 base at J, leaving 6 bases unmatched. This CDR3 contains 17 residues. Using reference TRBV9 and TRBJ1-6 for the parts outside the CDR3, the full variable domain is DSGVTQTPKHLITATGQRVTLRCSPRSGDLSVYWYQQSLDQGLQFLIQYYNGEERAKGNILERFSAQQFPDLHSELNLSSLELGDSALYFCASSSGQGGSYNSPLHFGNGTRLTVT.